This T cell receptor (beta chain) is drawn from a study of blood T cell repertoires in COVID-19. Grouping used clinical history reported by participants in a survey and questionnaire. The assay was immunoSEQ multiplex PCR, and TCRdb's table has in-frame clones only and misses some. The sample includes 190,000 or so clones, about 84% of them seen just once. The V end lost 5 bases, the J end lost 0 bases, and 7 bases lay between the germline ends. The germline CDR1 and CDR2 sequences are SNHLY and FYNNEI. The CDR3 runs to 13 residues. Sequencing was performed on PBMCs or T cells enriched from blood (not recorded which). The chain has TRBV2 and TRBJ2-5, with D unresolved. This clonotype was obtained from a woman aged 25 to 39 who had recovered from COVID-19. The CDR3 DNA reads TGTGCCAGCAGTAATACTCACCAAGAGACCCAGTACTTC. This codes for CASSNTHQETQYF.